This T cell receptor beta chain was recorded in a study of Ad26.COV2.S vaccination and SARS-CoV-2 variants. Overall study context: Once, or twice with 56 days between doses, Ad26.COV2.S was given intramuscularly.

The CDR3 extends over 15 amino acids. With 6 bases removed from V and 5 bases from J, the gap between germline ends came to 22 bases. CDR1 is GTSNPN and CDR2 is SVGIG in the germline V gene (reference sequence). Points on this clone: Its matching antigen is unknown.

Sequencing used immunoSEQ multiplex PCR; TCRdb keeps in-frame clones, though not all of them. The data contain about 410,000 clones, about 85% of them singletons. Overall study findings and caveats: Comparability of non-spike TCR breadth was observed across vaccine and placebo recipients. Quantification of TCR breadth and depth may have yielded underestimates of total T cell responses.

As for treatment: approximately 18 received Ad26.COV2.S at low or high dose, single or two shots; about 5 received placebo; per-sample allocation not given. Collection of the samples took place on day 63 after the first injection of vaccine or placebo. The individual, an adult aged 18-55 years, was a donor in Boston. The receptor was isolated from a person aged 18-60 years who received the Ad26.COV2.S COVID-19 vaccine or a placebo. The chain carries TRBV30 and TRBJ1-1, with D perhaps TRBD1 (5 bases). The sequencing used peripheral blood, collected in a trial of Ad26.COV2.S vaccine versus placebo. Written as DNA, the CDR3 is TGTGCCTGTAGATCTGCAGGGACGGGTTCTACTGAAGCTTTCTTT. Encoded protein: CACRSAGTGSTEAFF.